This T cell receptor beta chain was sequenced during a study of OX40 agonist ivuxolimab in advanced cancers. Germline CDR1 and CDR2: MGHDK and SYGVNS. Trimming shortened V by 2 bases and J by 1 base, and 12 bases separated the two germline ends. The CDR3 contains 16 residues. TCRdb's copy holds only in-frame clones and misses some; the assay was immunoSEQ multiplex PCR. The repertoire holds some 90,000 clones, with around 90% as singletons. The chain links TRBV25-1 to TRBJ1-3; D is unclear. The clonotype was recovered from an adult with an advanced solid tumor such as melanoma, head and neck, liver or kidney cancer. Material: CD4+ or CD8+ T cells sorted from blood, obtained in a trial of the OX40 agonist ivuxolimab. The CDR3: CASSEDGFGSGNTIYF. CDR3 coding DNA: TGTGCCAGCAGTGAAGACGGCTTTGGTTCTGGAAACACCATATATTTT.